Sequencing of this T cell receptor (beta chain) was carried out in a study of molecular identifiers for immune sequencing clone quantification. Study-level findings and limits: Barcode-sharing identical TCR molecules could underestimate highly expanded clone sizes.

This clonotype was picked up many times. Its cognate antigen is unknown. There are 14 residues in the CDR3. The germline CDR1 and CDR2 sequences are SGHNT and YYREEE (reference sequence). J gave up 5 bases and V 6 bases, and 10 bases lay outside the gene matches. In TCRdb, the PCR reads were re-called with MiXCR into one record per CDR3 protein. In the table there are roughly 93,000 distinct CDR3 sequences, 15% to 20% of which are singletons. V usage is TRBV5-4 and J usage is TRBJ2-5; TRBD2 agrees at 7 bases. This sequence originates from a human donor in good health. Some libraries in this study had Jurkat cell RNA spiked in. Sequencing was done on a sample of naive CD8+ T cells from blood, with Jurkat cell RNA spiked in. Subset indicated: FACS-sorted CD8+CD4-CCR7+CD45RA+ naive T cells. The CDR3 region is CASNMGGLLETQYF. DNA for the CDR3: TGTGCCAGCAACATGGGGGGGTTGTTGGAGACCCAGTACTTC.